Shown below are 27 T cell receptor beta chains from a single sample sequenced in a study of OX40 agonist ivuxolimab in advanced cancers. Generated by immunoSEQ multiplex PCR, the TCRdb table keeps only in-frame clones and is missing some. The data contain nearly 60,000 clones, roughly 77% of them singletons. The source was CD4+ or CD8+ T cells sorted from blood, collected in a trial of the OX40 agonist ivuxolimab. The source is an adult with an advanced solid tumor such as melanoma, head and neck, liver or kidney cancer.

This sequence joins TRBV6-4 and TRBJ2-3; D not resolved. Trimming removed 3 bases at V and 4 bases at J, with 8 bases between. Germline CDR1 reads MRHNA; CDR2 reads SNTAGT. The CDR3 runs 13 residues. The CDR3 DNA reads TGTGCCAGCAGTGAGCGCTGGGCAGATACGCAGTATTTT. Translation gives CASSERWADTQYF.

V usage is TRBV5-1 and J usage is TRBJ1-3, with D perhaps TRBD1 (5 bases). Trimming removed 3 bases at V and 7 bases at J, with 11 bases between. Germline V gene sequence: CDR1 SGHRS, CDR2 YFSETQ. CDR3 size: 13 residues. The CDR3 sequence is CASSWDPRNTIYF. CDR3 in DNA: TGCGCCAGCAGCTGGGACCCCAGGAACACCATATATTTT.

V is TRBV14 and J is TRBJ1-1; 7 nucleotides agree with TRBD1. This CDR3 is 14 amino acids long. Germline V gene data show CDR1 as SGHDN and CDR2 as FVKESK. V shed 6 bases and J 6 bases; nucleotides not matched to a gene: 10. This CDR3 reads CASSYRDRYPEAFF. Here the CDR3 DNA reads TGTGCCAGCAGTTACCGGGACAGATACCCTGAAGCTTTCTTT.

V usage is TRBV18 and J usage is TRBJ2-7; 9 bases are a match to TRBD1. CDR3 length equals 15 residues. Unmatched junction bases numbered 9, after V lost 3 bases and J lost 6 bases. Germline V gene lookup returns CDR1 KGHSH and CDR2 LQKENI. In DNA, the CDR3 is TGTGCCAGCTCACCTAAGACAGGGGGGGGTCGCGAGCAGTACTTC. Amino acid sequence: CASSPKTGGGREQYF.

This CDR3 reads CASSQRQGAGYQPQHF. The CDR3 nucleotides are TGTGCCAGCAGCCAACGACAGGGGGCGGGTTATCAGCCCCAGCATTTT. The chain employs TRBV7-8 and TRBJ1-5; 10 nucleotides align to TRBD1. Unmatched junction bases numbered 9, after V lost 5 bases and J lost 5 bases. The germline CDR1 and CDR2 sequences are SGHVS and FQNEAQ. There are 16 residues in the CDR3.

Notes on this clone: The sample holds other DNA sequences that translate to the same CDR3. The chain joins TRBV7-9 to TRBJ2-5, with 7 bases matching TRBD2. Unmatched junction bases numbered 2, after V lost 0 bases and J lost 1 base. This CDR3 spans 15 amino acids. The germline gives CDR1 SEHNR, CDR2 FQNEAQ (reference sequence). The CDR3 DNA is TGTGCCAGCAGCTTAGCGTTAGCGGGCCAAGAGACCCAGTACTTC. As protein: CASSLALAGQETQYF.

The genes are TRBV7-2 and TRBJ1-5; no definite D call. Trimming cost V 1 base and J 3 bases, with 10 bases left between them. Per germline, CDR1 SGHTA and CDR2 FQGNSA. The CDR3 is 15 residues long. CDR3 nucleotide sequence: TGTGCCAGCAGCTTAGATGCGGCACTCAATCAGCCCCAGCATTTT. It encodes CASSLDAALNQPQHF.

This clone was seen a handful of times. The chain links TRBV7-9 to TRBJ1-6; D call uncertain. The CDR3 is 14 residues long. Germline CDR1 reads SEHNR; CDR2 reads FQNEAQ (reference sequence). V shed 1 base and J shed 6 bases, with 7 bases lying between them. This CDR3 is CASSLGTGNSPLHF. CDR3 sequence (DNA): TGTGCCAGCAGCTTAGGGACGGGTAATTCACCCCTCCACTTT.

This sequence joins TRBV6-1 and TRBJ1-1, with 7 nucleotides matching TRBD1. The CDR3 runs 13 residues. The trim removed 6 bases at V and 5 bases at J, leaving 6 bases unmatched. CDR1 and CDR2 (germline): MNHNS, SASEGT. The CDR3 sequence: CASRTGYLTEAFF. The CDR3 nucleotides are TGTGCCAGCAGGACAGGGTATTTGACTGAAGCTTTCTTT.

Only a few counts were recorded for this clone. The V gene is TRBV6-5, the J gene TRBJ1-1; D is ambiguous. This CDR3 has 13 residues. Germline V gives CDR1 MNHEY, CDR2 SVGAGI. V was shortened by 2 bases and J by 1 base, with 5 bases between the two germline ends. The CDR3 coding sequence is TGTGCCAGCAGTTACGGCAGGAACACTGAAGCTTTCTTT. Translation: CASSYGRNTEAFF.

CDR3 protein: CASSPGTSVQETQYF. For the CDR3, the DNA is TGTGCCAGCTCACCAGGAACTAGCGTTCAAGAGACCCAGTACTTC. The chain combines TRBV18 with TRBJ2-5; 7 bases fit TRBD2. Trimming cost V 2 bases and J 2 bases; bases outside gene matches: 5. The germline V gene has CDR1 KGHSH and CDR2 LQKENI. This CDR3 comprises 15 residues. The whole variable domain, filled in from reference TRBV18 and TRBJ2-5, reads NAGVMQNPRHLVRRRGQEARLRCSPMKGHSHVYWYRQLPEEGLKFMVYLQKENIIDESGMPKERFSAEFPKEGPSILRIQQVVRGDSAAYFCASSPGTSVQETQYFGPGTRLLVL.

This rearrangement joins TRBV7-3 to TRBJ1-1; D remains ambiguous. Trimming removed 4 bases from V and 4 bases from J, with 19 bases in between. Germline CDR1 and CDR2: SGHTA and FQGTGA. The CDR3 is 16 residues long. The CDR3 bases are TGTGCCAGCAGCTCCCCCGGCGGGATGGAAGCCACTGAAGCTTTCTTT. Residues: CASSSPGGMEATEAFF.

This chain connects TRBV18 to TRBJ1-6; 7 bases agree with TRBD1. The germline gives CDR1 KGHSH, CDR2 LQKENI. With 5 bases clipped from V and 9 bases from J, the junction kept 10 bases outside the gene matches. The CDR3 loop spans 15 amino acids. The CDR3 region is CASSGTATGASPLHF. The DNA of the CDR3 is TGTGCCAGCTCAGGGACAGCCACTGGGGCTTCACCCCTCCACTTT.

The V gene is TRBV5-8, the J gene TRBJ2-5; D assignment may be TRBD1 or TRBD2 (5 bases each). In germline, CDR1 is SGHTS, CDR2 YDEGEE. The CDR3 consists of 17 residues. V lost 2 bases and J lost 1, with 18 bases in between. The CDR3 spells CASSFRMGPGTQETQYF. The CDR3 nucleotides are TGTGCCAGCAGCTTCCGGATGGGACCCGGGACCCAAGAGACCCAGTACTTC.

The rearrangement links TRBV4-1 to TRBJ2-2, with a possible D match to TRBD1 (5 bases). The CDR3 is made up of 15 amino acids. V dropped 1 base and J dropped 5 bases, with 11 bases sitting between them. Germline CDR1 MGHRA, CDR2 YSYEKL. CDR3 nucleotides: TGCGCCAGCAGCCAAGCCCAGGGAAGGACCGGGGAGCTGTTTTTT. This encodes CASSQAQGRTGELFF.

This sequence joins TRBV12-5 and TRBJ1-6; a possible D gene is TRBD1 (6 bases). The germline V gene has CDR1 LGHNT and CDR2 FRNRAP. The V end was cut by 0 bases, the J end by 4 bases, with 13 bases between. This CDR3 is 17 amino acids long. The DNA of the CDR3 is TGTGCTAGTGGTTTGGTAGTGGCCAGGGGATATAATTCACCCCTCCACTTT. Translating gives CASGLVVARGYNSPLHF.

This clone was observed once. The V gene is TRBV18, the J gene TRBJ2-1, with a possible D match to TRBD2 (6 bases). The CDR3 runs to 15 residues. Trimming removed 3 bases at V and 6 bases at J, with 15 bases between. Germline lookup yields CDR1 KGHSH and CDR2 LQKENI. CDR3 region: CASSPLAGPSNEQFF. The DNA of the CDR3 is TGTGCCAGCTCACCCCTGGCGGGGCCGAGCAATGAGCAGTTCTTC.

The V call is TRBV7-3, the J call TRBJ1-2, with D uncertain. Trimming pared 0 bases from V and 8 bases from J, leaving 10 bases between. There are 13 residues in the CDR3. Germline values: CDR1 SGHTA, CDR2 FQGTGA. The CDR3 DNA reads TGTGCCAGCAGCTTAACGGCGGGGAGGGGCTACACCTTC. Translated, it gives CASSLTAGRGYTF. Filled out from reference TRBV7-3 and TRBJ1-2, the complete variable domain reads GAGVSQTPSNKVTEKGKYVELRCDPISGHTALYWYRQSLGQGPEFLIYFQGTGAADDSGLPNDRFFAVRPEGSVSTLKIQRTERGDSAVYLCASSLTAGRGYTFGSGTRLTVV.

This chain joins TRBV5-1 and TRBJ1-1; 12 bases fit TRBD1. The CDR3 extends over 17 amino acids. Germline V gives CDR1 SGHRS, CDR2 YFSETQ. Trimming at V came to 4 bases and at J to 0 bases, leaving 7 bases not matched to a gene. CDR3 amino acids: CASSRPGQGAMNTEAFF. In DNA form, the CDR3 reads TGCGCCAGCAGCAGGCCGGGACAGGGGGCCATGAACACTGAAGCTTTCTTT.

V is TRBV5-1 and J is TRBJ2-2; D is ambiguous. In germline, CDR1 is SGHRS, CDR2 YFSETQ. CDR3 length: 15 residues. Trimming pared 1 base from V and 0 bases from J, leaving 7 bases between. The CDR3 DNA reads TGCGCCAGCAGCTTGTCTGAGGCGAACACCGGGGAGCTGTTTTTT. Protein sequence: CASSLSEANTGELFF.

The chain joins TRBV7-2 to TRBJ1-6, with 7 bases matching TRBD1. Losses at the gene ends were 4 bases for V and 6 bases for J; bases not matched to a gene: 6. The V gene's germline CDR1 is SGHTA and CDR2 FQGNSA. The CDR3 consists of 15 residues. CDR3: CASSSDRQTNSPLHF. The CDR3 DNA sequence: TGTGCCAGCAGCTCGGACAGGCAGACTAATTCACCCCTCCACTTT.

The gene calls are TRBV1 and TRBJ2-1. TRBV1 is recorded as a pseudogene. The length of the CDR3 is 14 residues. Here the CDR3 reads CTSSRTYSYNEQFF. CDR3 nucleotides: TGCACCAGCAGCCGGACCTACTCCTACAATGAGCAGTTCTTC.

This chain links TRBV29-1 with TRBJ2-2; possibly TRBD2 for D (5 bases). Germline values: CDR1 SQVTM, CDR2 ANQGSEA. The CDR3 spans 15 residues. Trimming stripped 7 bases from V and 4 bases from J, with 19 bases between. CDR3 nucleotide sequence: TGCAGCGCCGGGGTCCCCCCTTTGAGCACCGGGGAGCTGTTTTTT. Protein sequence: CSAGVPPLSTGELFF.

The chain joins TRBV7-3 to TRBJ1-6; maybe TRBD1 (5 bases). The CDR3 loop spans 15 amino acids. Trimming took off 2 bases at V and 9 bases at J, with 14 bases between the two ends. CDR1 is SGHTA, CDR2 FQGTGA, per germline. CDR3 nucleotides: TGTGCCAGCAGCTTAGCGGCCGGGGGGACTTCACCCCTCCACTTT. Amino acids: CASSLAAGGTSPLHF.

The V gene is TRBV14, the J gene TRBJ1-2; 7 bases align to TRBD1. CDR3 size: 15 residues. With 0 bases clipped from V and 4 bases from J, the junction kept 5 bases outside the gene matches. From germline, CDR1 is SGHDN and CDR2 FVKESK. Written as DNA, the CDR3 is TGTGCCAGCAGCCAAGAAGTCGACAGGGTCTATGGCTACACCTTC. Translation gives CASSQEVDRVYGYTF.

The chain joins TRBV6-5 to TRBJ2-5; D may be TRBD2 (5 bases). The CDR3 length is 14 residues. The V end was cut by 5 bases, the J end by 4 bases, with 14 bases between. The V gene's germline CDR1 is MNHEY and CDR2 SVGAGI. The CDR3 nucleotides are TGTGCCAGCAGTGAAATGGTTGGAGGAGAGACCCAGTACTTC. Protein: CASSEMVGGETQYF.

This chain uses TRBV5-1 with TRBJ1-6, with D unclear. The CDR3 is made up of 14 amino acids. CDR1 and CDR2 from the germline V gene are SGHRS and YFSETQ. V lost 0 bases and J 7 bases, leaving 8 bases between the germline ends. The CDR3 DNA sequence: TGCGCCAGCAGCTTGGAGTCGGGGAATTCACCCCTCCACTTT. This gives the protein CASSLESGNSPLHF.